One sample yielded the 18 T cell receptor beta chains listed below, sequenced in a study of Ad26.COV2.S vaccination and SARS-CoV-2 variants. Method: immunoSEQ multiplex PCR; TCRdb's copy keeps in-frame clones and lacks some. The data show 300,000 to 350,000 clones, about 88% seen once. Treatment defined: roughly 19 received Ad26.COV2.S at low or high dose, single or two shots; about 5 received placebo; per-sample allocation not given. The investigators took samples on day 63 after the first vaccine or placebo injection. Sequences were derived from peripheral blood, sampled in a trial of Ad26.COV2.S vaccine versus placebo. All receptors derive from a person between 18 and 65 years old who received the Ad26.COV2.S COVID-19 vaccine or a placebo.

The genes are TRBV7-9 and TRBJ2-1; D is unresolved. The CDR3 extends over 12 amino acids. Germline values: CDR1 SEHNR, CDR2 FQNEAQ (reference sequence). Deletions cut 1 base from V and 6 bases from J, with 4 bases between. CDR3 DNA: TGTGCCAGCAGCTTAGTGGGCAATGAGCAGTTCTTC. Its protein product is CASSLVGNEQFF. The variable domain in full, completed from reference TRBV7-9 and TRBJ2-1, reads DTGVSQNPRHKITKRGQNVTFRCDPISEHNRLYWYRQTLGQGPEFLTYFQNEAQLEKSRLLSDRFSAERPKGSFSTLEIQRTEQGDSAMYLCASSLVGNEQFFGPGTRLTVL.

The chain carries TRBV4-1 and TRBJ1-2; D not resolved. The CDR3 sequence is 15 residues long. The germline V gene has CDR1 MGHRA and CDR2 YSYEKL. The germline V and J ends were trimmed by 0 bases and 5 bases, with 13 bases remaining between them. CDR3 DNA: TGCGCCAGCAGCCAAGAGGTCAAGGTGGGGTATGGCTACACCTTC. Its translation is CASSQEVKVGYGYTF.

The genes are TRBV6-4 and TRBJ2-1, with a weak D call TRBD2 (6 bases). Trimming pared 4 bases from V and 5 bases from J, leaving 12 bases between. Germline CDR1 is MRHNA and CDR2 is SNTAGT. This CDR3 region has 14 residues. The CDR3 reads CASSARLGDNEQFF. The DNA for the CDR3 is TGTGCCAGCAGTGCAAGACTAGGGGACAATGAGCAGTTCTTC.

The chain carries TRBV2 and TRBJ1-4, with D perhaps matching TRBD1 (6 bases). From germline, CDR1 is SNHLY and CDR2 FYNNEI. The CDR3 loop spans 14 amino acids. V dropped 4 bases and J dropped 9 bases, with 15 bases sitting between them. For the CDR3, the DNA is TGTGCCAGCAGTGGAAGACAGGCTGCGAAAAAACTGTTTTTT. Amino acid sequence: CASSGRQAAKKLFF.

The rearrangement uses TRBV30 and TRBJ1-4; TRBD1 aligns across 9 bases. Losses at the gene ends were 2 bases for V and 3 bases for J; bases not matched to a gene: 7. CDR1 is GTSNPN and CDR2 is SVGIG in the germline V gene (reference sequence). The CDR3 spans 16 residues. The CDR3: CAWSQFGTGSNEKLFF. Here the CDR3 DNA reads TGTGCCTGGAGTCAATTCGGGACAGGGTCTAATGAAAAACTGTTTTTT.

CDR3 DNA: TGTGCCAGCAGCTTGACAGGAACGAACACTGAAGCTTTCTTT. Amino acid sequence: CASSLTGTNTEAFF. The chain uses TRBV5-5 and TRBJ1-1, with D tentatively TRBD1 (5 bases). Trimming removed 1 base at V and 1 base at J, with 8 bases between. This CDR3 has 14 amino acids. CDR1 and CDR2 from the germline V gene are SGHKS and YYEKEE (reference sequence). Full variable domain (outside the CDR3, taken from reference TRBV5-5 and TRBJ1-1): DAGVTQSPTHLIKTRGQQVTLRCSPISGHKSVSWYQQVLGQGPQFIFQYYEKEERGRGNFPDRFSARQFPNYSSELNVNALLLGDSALYLCASSLTGTNTEAFFGQGTRLTVV.

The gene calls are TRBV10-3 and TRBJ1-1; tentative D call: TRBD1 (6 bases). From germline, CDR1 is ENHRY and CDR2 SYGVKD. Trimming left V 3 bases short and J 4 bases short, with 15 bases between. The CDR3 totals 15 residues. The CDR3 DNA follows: TGTGCCATCAGTGACGTGGGGGCTTATGGCACTGAAGCTTTCTTT. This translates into CAISDVGAYGTEAFF.

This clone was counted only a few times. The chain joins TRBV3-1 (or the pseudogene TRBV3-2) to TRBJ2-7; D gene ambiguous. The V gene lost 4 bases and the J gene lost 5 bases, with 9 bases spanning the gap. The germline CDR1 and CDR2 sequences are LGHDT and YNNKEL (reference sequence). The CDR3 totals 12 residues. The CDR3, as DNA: TGTGCCAGCAGCCTAACGACGGACGAGCAGTACTTC. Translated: CASSLTTDEQYF.

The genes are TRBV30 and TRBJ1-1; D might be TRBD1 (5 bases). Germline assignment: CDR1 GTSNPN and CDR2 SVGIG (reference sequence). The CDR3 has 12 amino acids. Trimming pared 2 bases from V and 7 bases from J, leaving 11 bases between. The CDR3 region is CAWSTRAVEAFF. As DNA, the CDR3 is TGTGCCTGGAGTACCAGGGCAGTTGAAGCTTTCTTT.

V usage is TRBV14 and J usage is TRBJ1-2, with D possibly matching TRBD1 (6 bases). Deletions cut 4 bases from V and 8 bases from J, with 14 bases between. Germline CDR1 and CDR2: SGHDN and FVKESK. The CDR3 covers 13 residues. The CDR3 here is CASSPRTASGYTF. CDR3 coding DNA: TGTGCCAGCAGCCCACGGACAGCATCCGGCTACACCTTC.

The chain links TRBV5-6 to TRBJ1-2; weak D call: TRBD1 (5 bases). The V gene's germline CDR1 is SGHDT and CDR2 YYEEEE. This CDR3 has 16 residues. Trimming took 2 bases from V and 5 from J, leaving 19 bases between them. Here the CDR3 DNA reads TGTGCCAGCAGCTTCGGAGGGGCGCGTTCTAGGTATGGCTACACCTTC. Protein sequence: CASSFGGARSRYGYTF.

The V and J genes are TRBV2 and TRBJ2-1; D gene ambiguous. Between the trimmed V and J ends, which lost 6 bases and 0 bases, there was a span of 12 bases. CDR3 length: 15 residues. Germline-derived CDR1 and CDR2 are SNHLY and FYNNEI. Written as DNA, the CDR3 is TGTGCCAGCAGCCGCCAGCCCAGCTCCTACAATGAGCAGTTCTTC. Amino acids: CASSRQPSSYNEQFF.

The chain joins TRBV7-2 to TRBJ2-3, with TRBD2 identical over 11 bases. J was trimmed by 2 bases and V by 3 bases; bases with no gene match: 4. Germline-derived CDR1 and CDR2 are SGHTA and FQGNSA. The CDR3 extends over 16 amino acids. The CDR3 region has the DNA TGTGCCAGCAGCTTGACTAGCGGGGCCAACACAGATACGCAGTATTTT. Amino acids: CASSLTSGANTDTQYF.

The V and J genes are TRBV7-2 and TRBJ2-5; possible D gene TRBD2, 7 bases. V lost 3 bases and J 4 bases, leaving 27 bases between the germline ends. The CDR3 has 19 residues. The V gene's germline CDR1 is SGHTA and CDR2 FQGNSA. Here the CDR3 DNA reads TGTGCCAGCAGCTTGGGTCGGCTAGCGGCCAGGGGAAGGCGAGAGACCCAGTACTTC. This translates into CASSLGRLAARGRRETQYF.

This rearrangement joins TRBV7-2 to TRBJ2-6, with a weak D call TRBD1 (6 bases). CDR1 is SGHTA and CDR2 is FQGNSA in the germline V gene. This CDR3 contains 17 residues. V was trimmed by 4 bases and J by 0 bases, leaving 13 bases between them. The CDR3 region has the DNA TGTGCCAGCAGCTCTACAGGGACGTCCTCTGGGGCCAACGTCCTGACTTTC. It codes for CASSSTGTSSGANVLTF.

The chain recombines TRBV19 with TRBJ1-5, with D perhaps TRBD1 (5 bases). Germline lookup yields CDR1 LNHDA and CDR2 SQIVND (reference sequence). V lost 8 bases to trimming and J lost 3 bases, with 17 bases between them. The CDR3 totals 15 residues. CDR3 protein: CASSGSRAHNQPQHF. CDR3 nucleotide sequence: TGTGCCAGTTCGGGGAGCAGGGCTCACAATCAGCCCCAGCATTTT.

The CDR3 region has the DNA TGTGCCAGCAAAACTCAGATACTGGGGGCTGAAGCTTTCTTT. Its translation: CASKTQILGAEAFF. This sequence joins TRBV2 and TRBJ1-1, with D tentatively TRBD1 (5 bases). Trimming took off 7 bases at V and 6 bases at J, with 18 bases between the two ends. This CDR3 is 14 amino acids long. Germline V gives CDR1 SNHLY, CDR2 FYNNEI.

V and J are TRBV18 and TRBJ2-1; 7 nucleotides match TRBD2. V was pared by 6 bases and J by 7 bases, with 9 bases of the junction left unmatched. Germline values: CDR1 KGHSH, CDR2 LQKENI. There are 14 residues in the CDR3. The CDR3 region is CASSLAEVRNEQFF. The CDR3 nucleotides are TGTGCCAGCTCCCTAGCGGAGGTCCGAAATGAGCAGTTCTTC.